This T cell receptor (beta chain) was profiled in a study of immune evolution from preneoplasia to lung adenocarcinoma. The study, taken as a whole, reports: Highest clonality occurred in KRAS-mutant, not EGFR-mutant or double wild-type, nodules. Top clone frequencies peaked in normal lung, apparently declining through invasive adenocarcinoma. Normal lung had highest clonality; later lesions appeared denser, more diverse.

H&E slides confirmed each diagnosis, reviewed by two pathologists independently. The method was immunoSEQ multiplex PCR; TCRdb's version includes in-frame clones alone and lacks a portion of them. Counted here are about 3,400 clones, roughly three quarters occurring once; the ten biggest clones make up 13% to 15%. Points on this clone: Its specificity is not known.

CDR3 length: 15 residues. Per germline, CDR1 SGDLS and CDR2 YYNGEE. V was pared by 1 base and J by 0 bases, with 8 bases between. The source is a person between 60 and 79 years old with lung adenocarcinoma. The chain employs TRBV9 and TRBJ2-1; possible D gene TRBD1, 5 bases. The specimen was FFPE minimally invasive lung adenocarcinoma tissue. CDR3 in DNA: TGTGCCAGCAGCGTACAGGGCGCCTCCTACAATGAGCAGTTCTTC. Translation gives CASSVQGASYNEQFF.